These 10 T cell receptor beta chains were sequenced from one sample in a study of shared clonotypes between healthy human individuals. Using immunoSEQ multiplex PCR, the repertoire was profiled, and TCRdb retains in-frame clones only, with some absent. Of about a million clones in the sample, about 75% are singletons; the top ten hold approximately 1.5%. The sample consisted of memory CD4+ T cells sorted from blood. This sample's subset: CD45RA-negative fraction. The receptors stem from a young man in good health.

V and J are TRBV5-1 and TRBJ2-7; D remains unclear. Trimming shortened V by 4 bases and J by 5 bases, and 10 bases separated the two germline ends. The CDR3 contains 12 residues. Per the germline V gene, CDR1 is SGHRS and CDR2 is YFSETQ. The CDR3 protein is CASSNRWDEQYF. CDR3 DNA sequence: TGCGCCAGCAGCAATCGTTGGGACGAGCAGTACTTC.

The V call is TRBV15, the J call TRBJ2-2, with 8 bases matching TRBD1. Germline-derived CDR1 and CDR2 are LNHNV and YYDKDF (reference sequence). CDR3 length equals 16 residues. J lost 6 bases, V lost 0 bases, and 6 bases had no gene match. CDR3: CATSRDPGQVSGELFF. CDR3 coding DNA: TGTGCCACCAGCAGAGATCCGGGACAGGTCTCCGGGGAGCTGTTTTTT.

The rearrangement uses TRBV7-9 and TRBJ1-2; D remains unclear. Germline-derived CDR1 and CDR2 are SEHNR and FQNEAQ (reference sequence). Trimming took off 4 bases at V and 8 bases at J, with 8 bases between the two ends. The length of the CDR3 is 11 residues. CDR3 amino acids: CASSSTGGYTF. CDR3 in DNA: TGTGCCAGCAGCTCGACTGGGGGCTACACCTTC.

The gene calls are TRBV20-1 and TRBJ1-2, with no clear D. The CDR3 length is 11 residues. Trimming stripped 6 bases from V and 4 bases from J, with 9 bases between. Germline CDR1 is DFQATT and CDR2 is SNEGSKA (reference sequence). The CDR3 sequence: CSATSAYGYTF. CDR3 in DNA: TGCAGTGCCACCTCGGCCTATGGCTACACCTTC.

This clone has only one observation. The J gene is TRBJ1-1, the V gene TRBV6-1, with D perhaps TRBD1 (5 bases). V was trimmed by 7 bases and J by 4 bases, leaving 16 bases between them. Germline values: CDR1 MNHNS, CDR2 SASEGT. The CDR3 contains 14 residues. CDR3 amino acids: CASTQRQGVTEAFF. CDR3 DNA sequence: TGTGCCAGCACCCAGAGGCAGGGAGTCACTGAAGCTTTCTTT.

This chain connects TRBV27 to TRBJ2-7, with no clear D. The length of the CDR3 is 11 residues. The germline gives CDR1 MNHEY, CDR2 SMNVEV (reference sequence). V lost 5 bases to trimming and J lost 6 bases, with 8 bases between them. This chain's CDR3 is CASSQATEQYF. The CDR3 nucleotides are TGTGCCAGCAGTCAAGCTACCGAGCAGTACTTC.

Comment on this clone: This likely traces to a read error, being one base from a far larger clone. The identical CDR3 is also encoded by other nucleotide sequences in the sample. This chain links TRBV18 with TRBJ2-7; tentatively, D is TRBD1 or TRBD2 (5 bases each). CDR1 and CDR2 from the germline V gene are KGHSH and LQKENI. This CDR3 is 13 amino acids long. CDR3 amino acids: CASSPPMRGEQYF. CDR3 coding DNA: TGTGCCAGCTCACCACCGATGAGGGGCGAGCAGTACTTT.

V is TRBV2 and J is TRBJ2-7; 8 bases are a match to TRBD2. Germline V gene lookup returns CDR1 SNHLY and CDR2 FYNNEI. The V and J ends lost 6 bases and 4 bases, in that order; junction bases with no gene match: 5. The CDR3 is 13 amino acids. The CDR3 region has the DNA TGTGCCAGCAGCCCTCGGGGGGGATACGAGCAGTACTTC. Its translation: CASSPRGGYEQYF.

V usage is TRBV5-1 and J usage is TRBJ2-5; 7 nucleotides agree with TRBD1. V lost 1 base to trimming and J lost 5 bases; unmatched junction nucleotides: 2. Per the germline V gene, CDR1 is SGHRS and CDR2 is YFSETQ. The CDR3 runs 13 residues. DNA of the CDR3: TGCGCCAGCAGCTTGAACAGGGGCGAGACCCAGTACTTC. Amino acids: CASSLNRGETQYF.

The chain has TRBV19 and TRBJ1-2; D perhaps matches TRBD1 (5 bases). CDR3 length: 13 amino acids. Germline assignment: CDR1 LNHDA and CDR2 SQIVND (reference sequence). The germline V and J ends were trimmed by 1 base and 8 bases, with 11 bases remaining between them. The CDR3 nucleotides are TGTGCCAGTAGTATAGTAGGCGGGGCCGGCTACACCTTC. Its translation is CASSIVGGAGYTF.